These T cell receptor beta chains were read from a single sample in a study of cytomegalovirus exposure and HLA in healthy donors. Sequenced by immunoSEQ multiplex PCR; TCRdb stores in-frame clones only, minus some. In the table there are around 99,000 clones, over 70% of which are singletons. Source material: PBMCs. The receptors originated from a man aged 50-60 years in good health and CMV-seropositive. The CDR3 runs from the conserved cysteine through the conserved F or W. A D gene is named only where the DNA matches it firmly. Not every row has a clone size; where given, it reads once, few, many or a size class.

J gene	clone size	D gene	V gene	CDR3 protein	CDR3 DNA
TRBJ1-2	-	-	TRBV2	CASSRRGVDGYPF	TGTGCCAGCTCCCGGCGGGGGGTTGATGGCTACCCCTTC
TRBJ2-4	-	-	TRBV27	CASRPPGPSYF	TGTGCCAGCAGACCTCCGGGTCCCTCATACTTC
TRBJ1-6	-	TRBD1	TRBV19	CASSSLRTGDISSPLHF	TGTGCCAGTAGTTCCCTGCGGACAGGGGATATTTCTTCACCCCTCCACTTT
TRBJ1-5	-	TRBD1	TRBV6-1	CASSEDSSGTGYSNQPQHF	TGTGCCAGCAGTGAAGACTCCAGCGGGACAGGATATAGCAATCAGCCCCAGCATTTT
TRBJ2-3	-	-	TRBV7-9	CASSLTSDTQYF	TGTGCCAGCAGCTTAACTTCAGATACGCAGTATTTT
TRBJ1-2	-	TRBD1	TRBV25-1	CASSEGGTGWRGYPF	TGTGCCAGCAGTGAAGGCGGGACAGGGTGGAGGGGCTACCCCTTC
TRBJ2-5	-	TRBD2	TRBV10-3	CASRGGLQETQYF	TGTGCCTCCCGCGGGGGTCTCCAAGAGACCCAGTACTTC
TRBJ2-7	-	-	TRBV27	CASSPLTVSYEQYF	TGTGCCAGCAGTCCTCTTACAGTGTCCTACGAGCAGTACTTC
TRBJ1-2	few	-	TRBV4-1	CASSQNPGTTNYGYTF	TGCGCCAGCAGCCAAAACCCCGGGACTACCAACTATGGCTACACCTTC
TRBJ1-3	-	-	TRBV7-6	CASSFGVRAGGGNTIYF	TGTGCCAGCAGCTTTGGAGTGAGGGCCGGAGGTGGAAACACCATATATTTT
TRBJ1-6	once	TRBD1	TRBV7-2	CASSFAGQASPLNF	TGTGCCAGCAGCTTCGCTGGACAGGCTTCACCCCTCAACTTT
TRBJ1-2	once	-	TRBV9	CASSVAYGYTF	TGTGCCAGCAGCGTGGCCTATGGCTACACCTTC
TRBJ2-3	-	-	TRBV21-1	CASSKRGGDGFADTQYF	TGTGCCAGCAGCAAAAGGGGGGGGGATGGGTTTGCAGATACGCAGTATTTT
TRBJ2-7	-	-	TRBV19	CASSIEGGRGYEQYF	TGTGCCAGTAGTATAGAGGGTGGCAGGGGCTACGAGCAGTACTTC
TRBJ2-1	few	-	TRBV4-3	CASSKEAYNEQFF	TGCGCCAGCAGCAAGGAGGCTTACAATGAGCAGTTCTTC
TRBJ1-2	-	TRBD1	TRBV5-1	CASVGQHPNYGYTF	TGCGCCAGCGTGGGACAGCACCCTAACTATGGCTACACCTTC
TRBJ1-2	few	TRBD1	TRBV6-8	CASSPGGSGYTF	TGTGCCAGCAGTCCAGGGGGAAGTGGCTACACCTTC
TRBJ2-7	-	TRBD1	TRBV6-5	CASSRQGSYEQYF	TGTGCCAGCAGTCGACAGGGGAGCTACGAGCAGTACTTC
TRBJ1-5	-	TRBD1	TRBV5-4	CASSPGTGGGQPQHF	TGTGCCAGCAGCCCCGGGACAGGGGGCGGGCAGCCCCAGCATTTT
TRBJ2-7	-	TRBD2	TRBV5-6	CASTFTSGYEQYF	TGTGCCAGCACCTTTACTAGCGGGTACGAGCAGTACTTC
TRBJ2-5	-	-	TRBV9	CASSASRGGKETQYF	TGTGCCAGCAGCGCCTCGAGGGGGGGCAAAGAGACCCAGTACTTC
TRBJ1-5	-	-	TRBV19	CAIEGQSSNQPQHF	TGTGCCATCGAAGGACAGAGTAGCAATCAGCCCCAGCATTTT
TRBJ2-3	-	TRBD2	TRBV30	CAWSGGLAIDTQYF	TGTGCCTGGAGCGGGGGACTAGCGATAGATACGCAGTATTTT
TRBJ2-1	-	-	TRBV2	CASSPLGGARDNEQFF	TGTGCCAGCTCCCCCTTAGGGGGGGCCAGGGACAATGAGCAGTTCTTC
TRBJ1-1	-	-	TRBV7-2	CASSLEWGDTEAFF	TGTGCCAGCAGCTTAGAGTGGGGGGACACTGAAGCTTTCTTT
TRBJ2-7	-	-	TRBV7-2	CASSPQAEQYF	TGTGCCAGCAGCCCCCAGGCTGAGCAGTACTTC
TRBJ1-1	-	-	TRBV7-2	CASSFLLEDTEAFF	TGTGCCAGCAGCTTTTTATTGGAGGACACTGAAGCTTTCTTT
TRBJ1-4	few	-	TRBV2	CASSEERKTNEKLFF	TGTGCCAGCAGTGAAGAGCGCAAGACTAATGAAAAACTGTTTTTT
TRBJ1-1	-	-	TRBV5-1	CASSPTGDTEAFF	TGCGCCAGCAGCCCAACAGGAGACACTGAAGCTTTCTTT
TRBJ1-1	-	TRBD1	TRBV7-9	CASSSGTAKNTEAFF	TGTGCCAGCAGCTCCGGGACAGCGAAAAACACTGAAGCTTTCTTT
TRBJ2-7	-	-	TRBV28	CASWGQGKQYF	TGTGCCAGTTGGGGGCAGGGAAAGCAGTACTTC
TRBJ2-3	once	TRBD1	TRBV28	CASRTRLGQGITDTQYF	TGTGCCAGCAGAACCCGTTTGGGACAGGGGATTACAGATACGCAGTATTTT
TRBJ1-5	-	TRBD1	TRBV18	CASSPISGTGATNGNQPQHF	TGTGCCAGCTCACCAATCTCCGGGACAGGGGCCACTAATGGAAATCAGCCCCAGCATTTT
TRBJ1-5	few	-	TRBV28	CASSLWRIAGPNNQPQHF	TGTGCCAGCAGTTTATGGAGAATAGCGGGGCCTAACAATCAGCCCCAGCATTTT
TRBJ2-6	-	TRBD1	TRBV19	CASSLDRGWANVLTF	TGTGCCAGTAGTCTAGACAGGGGATGGGCCAACGTCCTGACTTTC
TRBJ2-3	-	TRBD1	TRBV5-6	CASHGTGPTDTQYF	TGTGCCAGCCACGGGACAGGGCCCACAGATACGCAGTATTTT
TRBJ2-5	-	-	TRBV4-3	CASSQDRGSGGEETQYF	TGCGCCAGCAGCCAAGATCGGGGGTCCGGGGGAGAAGAGACCCAGTACTTC
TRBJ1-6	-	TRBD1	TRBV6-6	CASSTAGGTLHF	TGTGCCAGCAGTACCGCAGGGGGTACCCTCCACTTT
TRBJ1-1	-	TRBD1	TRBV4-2	CASSQGTGAATEAFF	TGTGCCAGCAGCCAAGGGACAGGGGCGGCCACTGAAGCTTTCTTT
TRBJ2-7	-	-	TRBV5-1	CASSLDRTGEQYF	TGCGCCAGCAGCTTGGACAGGACGGGCGAGCAGTACTTC
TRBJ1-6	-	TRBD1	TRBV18	CASSPDRVGTPLHF	TGTGCCAGCTCACCGGACAGGGTTGGGACACCCCTCCACTTT
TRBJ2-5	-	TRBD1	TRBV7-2	CASSVDRGQETQYF	TGTGCCAGCAGCGTAGACAGGGGACAAGAGACCCAGTACTTC
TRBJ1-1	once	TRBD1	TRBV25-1	CASSVGQGRRAFF	TGTGCCAGCAGTGTGGGACAGGGGAGACGAGCTTTCTTT
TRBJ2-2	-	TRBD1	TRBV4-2	CASSQRDRDTGELFF	TGTGCCAGCAGCCAACGGGACAGGGACACCGGGGAGCTGTTTTTT
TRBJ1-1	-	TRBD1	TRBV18	CASSPRDRNTEAFF	TGTGCCAGCTCACCACGGGACAGGAACACTGAAGCTTTCTTT
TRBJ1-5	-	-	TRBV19	CASSTVGTGGNQPQHF	TGTGCCAGTAGTACAGTAGGTACCGGAGGGAATCAGCCCCAGCATTTT
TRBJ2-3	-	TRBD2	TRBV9	CASSVVGSGAIDTQYF	TGTGCCAGCAGCGTAGTAGGTAGCGGGGCCATAGATACGCAGTATTTT
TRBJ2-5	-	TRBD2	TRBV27	CASSLAGGQETQYF	TGTGCCAGCAGTTTAGCGGGGGGGCAGGAGACCCAGTACTTC
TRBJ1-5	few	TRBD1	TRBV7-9	CASSQGTVNSNQPQHF	TGTGCCAGCAGCCAAGGGACAGTAAATAGCAATCAGCCCCAGCATTTT
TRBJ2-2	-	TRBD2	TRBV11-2	CASRPRLADTGELFF	TGTGCCAGCCGGCCCCGACTAGCGGACACCGGGGAGCTGTTTTTT
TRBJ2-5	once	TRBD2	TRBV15	CATSRDRGGLAGGQETQYF	TGTGCCACCAGCAGAGATAGGGGCGGGCTAGCGGGGGGGCAAGAGACCCAGTACTTC
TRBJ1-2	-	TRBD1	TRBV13	CASSLDRSYGYTF	TGTGCCAGCAGCTTGGACAGGAGCTATGGCTACACCTTC
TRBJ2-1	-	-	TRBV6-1	CASSDRVTEQFF	TGTGCCAGCAGTGACAGGGTGACTGAGCAGTTCTTC
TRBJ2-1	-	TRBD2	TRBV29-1	CSVRRTSAEEQFF	TGCAGCGTTCGCAGGACTAGCGCAGAAGAGCAGTTCTTC
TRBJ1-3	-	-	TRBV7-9	CASSLQGAISGNTIYF	TGTGCCAGCAGCTTACAAGGGGCGATCTCTGGAAACACCATATATTTT
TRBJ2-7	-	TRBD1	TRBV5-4	CASSLRTGGPYEQYF	TGTGCCAGCAGCTTGCGGACAGGGGGCCCCTACGAGCAGTACTTC
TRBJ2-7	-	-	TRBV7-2	CASSLVGQGYDNEQYF	TGTGCCAGCAGCTTAGTGGGGCAGGGATATGATAACGAGCAGTACTTC
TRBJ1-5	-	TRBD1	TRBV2	CASSSGLGQYSNQPQHF	TGTGCCAGCAGCTCCGGGTTGGGACAGTATAGCAATCAGCCCCAGCATTTT
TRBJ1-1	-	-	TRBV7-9	CSSSSGPWGAFF	TGTTCCAGCAGCTCAGGGCCCTGGGGAGCTTTCTTT
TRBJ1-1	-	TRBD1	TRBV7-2	CASSVRQGTSEAFF	TGTGCCAGCAGCGTTAGACAGGGTACGAGTGAAGCTTTCTTT